These 8 T cell receptor beta chains were all obtained from the same sample, sequenced in a study of shared clonotypes between healthy human individuals. The protocol was immunoSEQ multiplex PCR, while the TCRdb copy is restricted to in-frame clones and leaves out a portion. The sample has 550,000 to 600,000 clones; 98% are singletons. CD8 cells regarded as naive lacked CD45RO, were positively chosen for CCR7, and omitted terminally differentiated effector memory CD45RA+ cells. The sequencing input was naive CD8+ T cells sorted from blood. The receptor set was obtained from a man aged 30 to 39 in good health.

The chain employs TRBV5-4 and TRBJ2-2, with 7 nucleotides matching TRBD1. The CDR3 runs to 13 residues. The V gene's germline CDR1 is SGHNT and CDR2 YYREEE (reference sequence). The J segment lost 0 bases and the V segment lost 10 bases, leaving 3 bases of the junction unmatched. The CDR3 region is CAGQGANTGELFF. The DNA of the CDR3 is TGTGCCGGGCAGGGGGCGAACACCGGGGAGCTGTTTTTT.

CDR3 in DNA: TGTGCCAGCAGCCCCGGGACTAGCGGAGTCCCGCGGAATGAGCAGTTCTTC. Encoded protein: CASSPGTSGVPRNEQFF. The rearrangement joins TRBV7-8 to TRBJ2-1, with 11 bases lining up with TRBD2. The CDR3 spans 17 residues. The V segment lost 5 bases and the J segment 7 bases; nucleotides outside the gene matches: 13. The germline gives CDR1 SGHVS, CDR2 FQNEAQ.

This clone was seen a single time. V is TRBV28 and J is TRBJ2-7, with a weak D call TRBD2 (5 bases). V shed 7 bases and J shed 0 bases, with 13 bases lying between them. Germline V gives CDR1 MDHEN, CDR2 SYDVKM. This CDR3 spans 14 amino acids. The CDR3, as DNA: TGTGCCAGCATCCCGTCGGGAAACTCCTACGAGCAGTACTTC. Its protein is CASIPSGNSYEQYF.

This chain joins TRBV2 and TRBJ2-7; D possibly corresponds to TRBD2 (5 bases). This CDR3 comprises 13 residues. The germline gives CDR1 SNHLY, CDR2 FYNNEI. V gave up 2 bases and J gave up 6 bases, with 11 bases separating them. The CDR3 here is CASSELEVFEQYF. CDR3 in DNA: TGTGCCAGCAGTGAACTGGAGGTCTTCGAGCAGTACTTC.

The J gene is TRBJ1-1, the V gene TRBV18; D uncertain. CDR3 length: 14 amino acids. V was clipped by 0 bases and J by 2 bases, with 7 bases between them. Germline V gene data show CDR1 as KGHSH and CDR2 as LQKENI. The CDR3 nucleotides are TGTGCCAGCTCACCACCGGAGGGAAACACTGAAGCTTTCTTT. This gives the protein CASSPPEGNTEAFF. Combining the CDR3 with reference TRBV18 and TRBJ1-1 gives the whole variable domain NAGVMQNPRHLVRRRGQEARLRCSPMKGHSHVYWYRQLPEEGLKFMVYLQKENIIDESGMPKERFSAEFPKEGPSILRIQQVVRGDSAAYFCASSPPEGNTEAFFGQGTRLTVV.

This chain joins TRBV4-1 and TRBJ2-1; 7 bases agree with TRBD2. V shed 5 bases and J 0 bases; nucleotides not matched to a gene: 10. CDR3 length: 17 residues. The germline V gene has CDR1 MGHRA and CDR2 YSYEKL. The CDR3 DNA reads TGCGCCAGCAGCTATCGGGGCGGGAGTAGCTCCTACAATGAGCAGTTCTTC. It yields the protein CASSYRGGSSSYNEQFF.

This clone was counted between two and nine times. The gene calls are TRBV2 and TRBJ2-6; D unresolved. Germline-derived CDR1 and CDR2 are SNHLY and FYNNEI. This CDR3 has 18 residues. V lost 7 bases, J lost 1 base, and 20 bases lay in between. DNA of the CDR3: TGTGCCAGCAATTCCCGAGTCTTGGGAAAATCTGGGGCCAACGTCCTGACTTTC. This sequence encodes CASNSRVLGKSGANVLTF.

The chain employs TRBV28 and TRBJ2-1; D is unclear. Trimming shortened V by 3 bases and J by 6 bases, and 3 bases separated the two germline ends. Germline CDR1 and CDR2: MDHEN and SYDVKM. The CDR3 covers 11 residues. The CDR3 sequence: CASSFANEQFF. CDR3 DNA sequence: TGTGCCAGCAGTTTTGCCAATGAGCAGTTCTTC.